A selection of T cell receptor beta chains follows, all from one sample in a study of T cell responses to AZD1222 COVID-19 vaccine. Here immunoSEQ multiplex PCR was the method, and the copy in TCRdb shows in-frame clones only, minus some. The table lists about 110,000 clones, around 90% of them singletons, with 2% to 3% in the top ten. Sequenced here: peripheral blood, sampled 28 days after the second AZD1222 dose. Receptors originate from an adult who received the AZD1222 COVID-19 vaccine. Each CDR3 is given with its conserved first and last residue. D genes are given only for firm matches. The size field is filled for only some rows; it gives once, few, many or a size class.

TGTGCCATCAGTGAGTATACGGGTGAGCAGTTCTTC,CAISEYTGEQFF,.,TRBJ2-1,.,TRBV10-3
TGTGCCAGCAGTGGCGGACAGAATGAGTACAATGAGCAGTTCTTC,CASSGGQNEYNEQFF,.,TRBJ2-1,.,TRBV6-4
TGTGCCAGCAGCCGAACGGGACAGGGATCCTACGAGCAGTACTTC,CASSRTGQGSYEQYF,.,TRBJ2-7,TRBD1,TRBV7-6
TGTGCTAGTGGTTTGGGGGTGCACACTGAAGCTTTCTTT,CASGLGVHTEAFF,.,TRBJ1-1,.,TRBV12-5
TGTGCCAGCAGTGCATCCTTAGGGGAGGGGCCCACTGAAGCTTTCTTT,CASSASLGEGPTEAFF,few,TRBJ1-1,.,TRBV25-1
TGCGCCAGCAGCTTATACAGGGAGTTGGGTGAAGCTTTCTTT,CASSLYRELGEAFF,.,TRBJ1-1,.,TRBV5-1
TGCGCCAGCAGCTTGGAAAAGAGCGCGAGGGGGACAGATACGCAGTATTTT,CASSLEKSARGTDTQYF,.,TRBJ2-3,.,TRBV5-1
TGTGCCAGCACCATAACGAGGGGTACTGAAGCTTTCTTT,CASTITRGTEAFF,.,TRBJ1-1,.,TRBV4-2
TGTGCCAGCAGTGGCAGGGATGGGTACACTGAAGCTTTCTTT,CASSGRDGYTEAFF,.,TRBJ1-1,.,TRBV25-1
TGTGCCAGCAGCTGGGACGTTAGCTCCTACGAGCAGTACTTC,CASSWDVSSYEQYF,.,TRBJ2-7,.,TRBV11-2
TGTGCCAGCAGCTTGCTGGGGATGAACACTGAAGCTTTCTTT,CASSLLGMNTEAFF,few,TRBJ1-1,.,TRBV5-6
TGTGCCAGCAACCCCGTCGACAACTCCTACGAGCAGTACTTC,CASNPVDNSYEQYF,.,TRBJ2-7,.,TRBV5-5
TGTGCCACCAGCAGAGATCACAGGGGGGGCTCCTACGAGCAGTACTTC,CATSRDHRGGSYEQYF,.,TRBJ2-7,.,TRBV15
TGTGCCATCAGCACGGGACTAGTTAATGAGCAGTTCTTC,CAISTGLVNEQFF,.,TRBJ2-1,TRBD2,TRBV10-3
TGTGCCAGCAGTACACTCCGGGACAGGCTCGCTAATATCCCCTACGAGCAGTACTTC,CASSTLRDRLANIPYEQYF,.,TRBJ2-7,TRBD1,TRBV6-2/TRBV6-3
TGTGCCAGCAGCCCGTCACTAGCGGGGGGCCCCTACAATGAGCAGTTCTTC,CASSPSLAGGPYNEQFF,.,TRBJ2-1,TRBD2,TRBV7-8